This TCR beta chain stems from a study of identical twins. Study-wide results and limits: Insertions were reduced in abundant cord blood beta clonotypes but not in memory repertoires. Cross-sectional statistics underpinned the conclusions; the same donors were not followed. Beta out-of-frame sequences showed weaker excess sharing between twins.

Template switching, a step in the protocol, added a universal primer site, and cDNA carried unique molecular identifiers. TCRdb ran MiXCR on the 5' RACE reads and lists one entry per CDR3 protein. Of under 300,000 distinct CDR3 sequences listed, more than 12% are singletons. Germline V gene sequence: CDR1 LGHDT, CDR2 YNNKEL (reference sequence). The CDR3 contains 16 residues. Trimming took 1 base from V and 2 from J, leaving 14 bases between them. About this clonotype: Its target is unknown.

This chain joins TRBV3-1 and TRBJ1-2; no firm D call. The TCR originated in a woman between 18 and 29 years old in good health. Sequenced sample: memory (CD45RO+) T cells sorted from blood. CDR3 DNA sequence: TGTGCCAGCAGCCAAGGAAAGGGCAGGACCAACTATGGCTACACCTTC. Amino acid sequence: CASSQGKGRTNYGYTF. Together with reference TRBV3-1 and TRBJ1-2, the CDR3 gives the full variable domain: DTAVSQTPKYLVTQMGNDKSIKCEQNLGHDTMYWYKQDSKKFLKIMFSYNNKELIINETVPNRFSPKSPDKAHLNLHINSLELGDSAVYFCASSQGKGRTNYGYTFGSGTRLTVV.